This T cell receptor (beta chain) was recovered during a study of cytomegalovirus exposure and HLA in healthy donors. Background on the study: There were fewer than 130 million unique TCR beta sequences, drawn from approximately 190 million T cells, in an earlier analysis.

Germline loops: CDR1 ENHRY, CDR2 SYGVKD. CDR3 length equals 15 residues. V was pared by 6 bases and J by 1 base, with 6 bases of the junction left unmatched. The primer mix had 60 Vbeta and 13 Jbeta primers. TCRdb's table, derived via immunoSEQ multiplex PCR, lists solely in-frame clones and lacks some. The sample shows about 170,000 clones, just over 75% of them seen only once. Findings of the study overall: Accurate prediction of HLA-A and HLA-B alleles (for most subjects) was reportedly achieved from TCR beta sequences. Immune exposure data for these donors was limited to CMV serostatus.

This clone was detected only a few times. The antigen remains unidentified. This chain uses TRBV10-3 with TRBJ1-3; TRBD1 agrees at 7 bases. Sequenced sample: PBMCs. The receptor was isolated from a woman younger than 45 in good health and CMV-seropositive. DNA of the CDR3: TGTGCCATCAGACCTCCGGGACAGTCTGGAAACACCATATATTTT. Protein product: CAIRPPGQSGNTIYF.